The 3 T cell receptor beta chains below all came from one sample that was sequenced in a study of regulatory T cells in long-lasting Graves disease. Time point in this sample: newly diagnosed GD, antithyroid drugs for less than 3 months. With RNA extracted from PBMCs as input, the TCR library was made. HTBI primers from iRepertoire and Arm-PCR of CDR3 regions yielded the TCR beta libraries. One entry per CDR3 protein results from TCRdb running MiXCR on the multiplex PCR reads. The repertoire holds 450,000 to 600,000 distinct CDR3 sequences, with roughly 15% as singletons. Another study also made use of these data, one on T cells in Graves' hyperthyroidism and ophthalmopathy.

Sequences were derived from peripheral blood mononuclear cells (PBMCs), sampled at new diagnosis, from a patient treated with antithyroid drugs. All receptors derive from a man in his forties or fifties with Graves disease.

This clonotype was detected many times. The rearrangement joins TRBV7-9 to TRBJ2-1, with D unclear. CDR1 and CDR2 (germline): SEHNR, FQNEAQ (reference sequence). V lost 5 bases and J 5 bases, leaving 10 bases between the germline ends. The CDR3 is 13 amino acids. CDR3: CASSPDGHNEQFF. The CDR3 DNA reads TGTGCCAGCAGCCCAGACGGACACAATGAGCAGTTCTTC.

The table lists this clonotype with many counts. As DNA, the CDR3 is TGTGCCAGCAGCTCAGTTTCGCGGGGGGCCTACGAGCAGTACTTC. Encoded protein: CASSSVSRGAYEQYF. The V and J genes are TRBV7-9 and TRBJ2-7, with 8 bases fitting TRBD2. V was clipped by 4 bases and J by 2 bases; unmatched bases: 7. The CDR3 has 15 residues. From germline, CDR1 is SEHNR and CDR2 FQNEAQ (reference sequence). Filled out from reference TRBV7-9 and TRBJ2-7, the complete variable domain reads DTGVSQNPRHKITKRGQNVTFRCDPISEHNRLYWYRQTLGQGPEFLTYFQNEAQLEKSRLLSDRFSAERPKGSFSTLEIQRTEQGDSAMYLCASSSVSRGAYEQYFGPGTRLTVT.

A few counts support this clonotype. The V gene is TRBV20-1, the J gene TRBJ2-1; no clear D gene. Trimming took 0 bases from V and 6 from J, leaving 12 bases between them. The germline V gene encodes CDR1 DFQATT and CDR2 SNEGSKA (reference sequence). The CDR3 runs to 14 residues. The CDR3 sequence is CSARDFRVLNEQFF. For the CDR3, the DNA is TGCAGTGCTAGAGATTTTAGGGTTCTCAATGAGCAGTTCTTC.